The entry below describes one T cell receptor beta chain. This entry is derived from a study of T cell responses to AZD1222 COVID-19 vaccine. Germline V lookup: CDR1 SGHTA, CDR2 FQGNSA. The length of the CDR3 is 15 residues. V was pared by 5 bases and J by 2 bases, with 13 bases between. Produced via immunoSEQ multiplex PCR; TCRdb's table is partial and in-frame only. Of about 120,000 clones in the sample, about 91% were seen once. Sequencing used peripheral blood, obtained on day 0 of AZD1222 vaccination. The gene calls are TRBV7-2 and TRBJ1-5; no reliable D call. This TCR came from an adult in good health. CDR3 protein: CASSPLSIGNQPQHF. The CDR3 DNA reads as TGTGCCAGCAGCCCCTTAAGTATTGGCAATCAGCCCCAGCATTTT.